Following are 26 T cell receptor beta chains from one sample sequenced in a study of shared clonotypes between healthy human individuals. Sequencing used immunoSEQ multiplex PCR; TCRdb keeps in-frame clones, though not all of them. The top ten hold 0.52% of the sample, which has about 1 million clones, 75% to 80% seen once. Sequences were obtained from memory CD4+ T cells from PBMCs. The subset is: CD45RA-negative fraction. All receptors derive from a man aged 18 to 29 in good health. Some clones in this sample may be carry-over from other donors' samples.

The V gene is TRBV30, the J gene TRBJ1-4, with TRBD1 matching 8 bases. Looked up from germline, CDR1 is GTSNPN and CDR2 is SVGIG (reference sequence). CDR3 length: 13 amino acids. The junction had 6 bases not matched to a gene; V was cut back by 1 base and J by 11 bases. CDR3 in amino acids: CAWSDTGGGKLFF. CDR3 coding DNA: TGTGCCTGGAGTGATACAGGGGGGGGGAAACTGTTTTTT.

The chain recombines TRBV5-1 with TRBJ2-3; the D call may be TRBD1 or TRBD2 (7 bases each). Trimming took 3 bases from V and 0 from J, leaving 14 bases between them. From germline, CDR1 is SGHRS and CDR2 YFSETQ. This CDR3 spans 16 amino acids. The DNA for the CDR3 is TGCGCCAGCAGCTCCAGCAGGGGGGGCAGCACAGATACGCAGTATTTT. Translation: CASSSSRGGSTDTQYF. Using reference TRBV5-1 and TRBJ2-3 for the parts outside the CDR3, the full variable domain is KAGVTQTPRYLIKTRGQQVTLSCSPISGHRSVSWYQQTPGQGLQFLFEYFSETQRNKGNFPGRFSGRQFSNSRSEMNVSTLELGDSALYLCASSSSRGGSTDTQYFGPGTRLTVL.

The chain carries TRBV6-5 and TRBJ1-2, with D perhaps TRBD1 (6 bases). From germline, CDR1 is MNHEY and CDR2 SVGAGI. CDR3 size: 11 residues. With 6 bases removed from V and 11 bases from J, the gap between germline ends came to 13 bases. The CDR3 sequence: CASSPGAGYTF. CDR3 coding DNA: TGTGCCAGCAGCCCAGGGGCAGGGTACACCTTC.

The chain carries TRBV9 and TRBJ2-3; 8 nucleotides align to TRBD2. Trimming cost V 4 bases and J 10 bases; bases outside gene matches: 8. Germline V gives CDR1 SGDLS, CDR2 YYNGEE. This CDR3 spans 13 amino acids. The CDR3: CASSMIAGWAQYF. In nucleotides, the CDR3 is TGTGCCAGCAGCATGATAGCGGGATGGGCGCAGTATTTT.

The chain is built from TRBV4-1 and TRBJ1-1; 8 bases align to TRBD1. From germline, CDR1 is MGHRA and CDR2 YSYEKL. The junction had 16 bases not matched to a gene; V was cut back by 2 bases and J by 5 bases. The CDR3 runs 18 residues. The CDR3 DNA reads TGCGCCAGCAGCCAATTAGGTACCCGTGGCAGGGGGCAAACTGAAGCTTTCTTT. Its protein is CASSQLGTRGRGQTEAFF.

The chain joins TRBV5-1 to TRBJ2-7; TRBD1 agrees at 11 bases. CDR3 size: 15 residues. The V gene end was trimmed by 0 bases and the J gene end by 6 bases; junction bases not matched to a gene: 5. CDR1 SGHRS and CDR2 YFSETQ come from the germline V gene. The CDR3 spells CASSLVGQGAIEQYF. CDR3 nucleotide sequence: TGCGCCAGCAGCTTGGTAGGACAGGGGGCCATCGAGCAGTACTTC.

The genes are TRBV18 and TRBJ2-1, with TRBD2 identical over 11 bases. CDR3 length equals 15 residues. Losses at the gene ends were 5 bases for V and 8 bases for J; bases not matched to a gene: 8. Germline CDR1 KGHSH, CDR2 LQKENI. The DNA of the CDR3 is TGTGCCAGCTCATTGACTAGCGGGAAGGGGGATGAGCAGTTCTTC. Encoded protein: CASSLTSGKGDEQFF.

The chain has TRBV29-1 and TRBJ1-1; D is undetermined. Germline values: CDR1 SQVTM, CDR2 ANQGSEA. Trimming left V 5 bases short and J 4 bases short, with 14 bases between. This CDR3 contains 13 residues. Written as DNA, the CDR3 is TGCAGCGTTTCTGGGGTGGTAGGCACTGAAGCTTTCTTT. Protein: CSVSGVVGTEAFF.

The chain links TRBV11-1 to TRBJ2-5; 8 bases map to TRBD2. CDR3 length: 16 residues. The V segment lost 1 base and the J segment 3 bases; nucleotides outside the gene matches: 7. Looked up from germline, CDR1 is SGHAT and CDR2 is FQDESV (reference sequence). The CDR3 region is CASSLGGAGVEETQYF. The CDR3 bases are TGTGCCAGCAGCTTAGGGGGAGCGGGAGTAGAAGAGACCCAGTACTTC.

The chain recombines TRBV9 with TRBJ2-1, with D possibly TRBD2 on 7 matching bases. Trimming stripped 4 bases from V and 1 base from J, with 18 bases between. The CDR3 totals 17 residues. Germline CDR1 and CDR2: SGDLS and YYNGEE. The CDR3 sequence is CASSPPPGRGSYNEQFF. The CDR3 DNA follows: TGTGCCAGCAGCCCTCCCCCGGGGAGGGGGTCCTACAATGAGCAGTTCTTC.

This chain links TRBV5-6 with TRBJ2-7; TRBD1 aligns across 7 bases. Germline lookup yields CDR1 SGHDT and CDR2 YYEEEE. V lost 4 bases, J lost 5 bases, and 6 bases stayed unmatched. The CDR3 runs to 13 residues. Written as DNA, the CDR3 is TGTGCCAGCAGCAAAACAGGGGTTGACGAGCAGTACTTC. Translated: CASSKTGVDEQYF.

The V and J genes are TRBV7-9 and TRBJ2-3, with 7 bases identical to TRBD2. Germline CDR1 and CDR2: SEHNR and FQNEAQ (reference sequence). CDR3 length: 13 residues. V lost 5 bases and J lost 6; bases outside the gene matches: 5. This CDR3 reads CASSAGTIDTQYF. CDR3 sequence (DNA): TGTGCCAGCAGCGCCGGGACTATCGATACGCAGTATTTT.

V is TRBV27 and J is TRBJ2-2; possible D gene TRBD2, 5 bases. This CDR3 comprises 15 residues. Germline CDR1 and CDR2: MNHEY and SMNVEV (reference sequence). V gave up 4 bases and J gave up 3 bases, with 12 bases separating them. The CDR3 DNA sequence: TGTGCCAGCAGTTCTTCCCCGCGGGACACCGGGGAGCTGTTTTTT. This gives the protein CASSSSPRDTGELFF.

This clone appeared a few times. The chain couples TRBV18 to TRBJ1-1; a possible D gene is TRBD1 (5 bases). The V gene lost 1 base and the J gene lost 3 bases, with 21 bases spanning the gap. Germline lookup yields CDR1 KGHSH and CDR2 LQKENI. CDR3 length: 18 amino acids. This CDR3 reads CASSPQRGQDTLYTEAFF. Here the CDR3 DNA reads TGTGCCAGCTCACCACAGAGGGGTCAGGACACCCTCTACACTGAAGCTTTCTTT.

The chain uses TRBV9 and TRBJ1-2, with D possibly being TRBD1 (6 bases). With 5 bases removed from V and 0 bases from J, the gap between germline ends came to 14 bases. CDR1 is SGDLS and CDR2 is YYNGEE in the germline V gene. This CDR3 comprises 15 residues. This CDR3 reads CASSGQPDANYGYTF. CDR3 bases: TGTGCCAGCAGTGGACAGCCCGATGCTAACTATGGCTACACCTTC.

There are a few counts of this clone. This sequence joins TRBV6-5 and TRBJ2-7; D is unclear. V was clipped by 6 bases and J by 0 bases, with 12 bases between them. Germline V CDR1 and CDR2: MNHEY, SVGAGI. This CDR3 comprises 14 residues. The CDR3: CASRGLGGSYEQYF. CDR3 nucleotide sequence: TGTGCCAGCAGGGGCCTGGGTGGCTCCTACGAGCAGTACTTC.

The chain uses TRBV7-8 and TRBJ2-7, with D tentatively TRBD1 (5 bases). Germline CDR1 reads SGHVS; CDR2 reads FQNEAQ. The CDR3 spans 13 residues. Trimming stripped 2 bases from V and 2 bases from J, with 7 bases between. The CDR3 loop is CASSLWGPYEQYF. The CDR3, as DNA: TGTGCCAGCAGCTTATGGGGCCCCTACGAGCAGTACTTC.

V and J are TRBV2 and TRBJ2-2; the match to TRBD1 covers 9 bases. This CDR3 is built from 16 residues. The germline V gene has CDR1 SNHLY and CDR2 FYNNEI. After removal of 4 bases from V and 5 bases from J, the junction contained 8 bases not matched to a gene. As DNA, the CDR3 is TGTGCCAGCAGTGCTCTCGGGACAGGGAAGACCGGGGAGCTGTTTTTT. Translation gives CASSALGTGKTGELFF.

The CDR3 coding sequence is TGTGCCAGCAGTTACTCGATGGCGACTGAAGCTTTCTTT. Amino acids: CASSYSMATEAFF. V gene TRBV6-5 combines with J gene TRBJ1-1; D unresolved. This CDR3 has 13 amino acids. CDR1 is MNHEY and CDR2 is SVGAGI in the germline V gene. Trimming cost V 0 bases and J 5 bases, with 7 bases left between them.

Of note for this clone: A single base separates this from a much larger clone, so it may be a read error. The chain is built from TRBV2 and TRBJ2-5, with D uncertain. The J call may be wrong; the DNA end is better matched by TRBJ2-7. Germline values: CDR1 SNHLY, CDR2 FYNNEI. CDR3 length: 10 amino acids. The CDR3 reads CASRAYEQYF. CDR3 bases: TGTGCCAGCAGAGCCTACGAGCAGTACTTC.

The V gene is TRBV10-3, the J gene TRBJ1-4; D is perhaps TRBD1 (6 bases). The V gene's germline CDR1 is ENHRY and CDR2 SYGVKD. The V and J ends lost 3 bases and 7 bases respectively, with 18 bases between them. The CDR3 has 16 amino acids. CDR3 amino acids: CAISDQRSQGFEKLFF. The CDR3 DNA reads as TGTGCCATCAGTGATCAGAGGTCCCAGGGGTTTGAAAAACTGTTTTTT.

The gene calls are TRBV7-6 and TRBJ2-7; 8 nucleotides agree with TRBD1. V lost 1 base, J lost 3 bases, and 5 bases stayed unmatched. Per germline, CDR1 SGHVS and CDR2 FNYEAQ. The CDR3 has 15 amino acids. The CDR3 bases are TGTGCCAGCAGCTTAGGGGGACAGGTTTTCTACGAGCAGTACTTC. Translating it yields CASSLGGQVFYEQYF.

The CDR3 DNA is TGCAGTGCCCTAGACAATGAGCAGTTCTTC. The encoded protein is CSALDNEQFF. The genes are TRBV20-1 and TRBJ2-1; no clear D gene. The CDR3 consists of 10 residues. The germline V gene encodes CDR1 DFQATT and CDR2 SNEGSKA (reference sequence). The germline V and J ends were trimmed by 6 bases and 5 bases, with 5 bases remaining between them.

There are a few counts of this clone. This may stem from a read error, because a much larger clone lies one nucleotide away. Other DNA variants within this sample encode the same CDR3. This chain links TRBV7-2 with TRBJ1-5; weak D call: TRBD1 (6 bases). The germline V gene has CDR1 SGHTA and CDR2 FQGNSA. The CDR3 length is 14 residues. The V end was cut by 4 bases, the J end by 3 bases, with 10 bases between. CDR3 nucleotides: TGTGCCAGCAGCTCTGGACAGCCCAATCAGCCCCAGCATTTT. Its translation is CASSSGQPNQPQHF.

V gene TRBV29-1 combines with J gene TRBJ1-4; a possible D gene is TRBD1 (5 bases). V dropped 6 bases and J dropped 0 bases, with 14 bases sitting between them. Germline CDR1 SQVTM, CDR2 ANQGSEA. The CDR3 is 15 residues long. CDR3 DNA: TGCAGCGTCGCGAGGGACGGTGCAACTAATGAAAAACTGTTTTTT. It codes for CSVARDGATNEKLFF.

This rearrangement joins TRBV11-2 to TRBJ1-4, with D possibly TRBD1 on 6 matching bases. V was cut by 5 bases and J by 2 bases, with 9 bases left in between. This CDR3 has 14 residues. Germline CDR1 reads SGHAT; CDR2 reads FQNNGV. The CDR3 is CASSRGGTNEKLFF. The DNA of the CDR3 is TGTGCCAGCAGCCGCGGGGGCACTAATGAAAAACTGTTTTTT.